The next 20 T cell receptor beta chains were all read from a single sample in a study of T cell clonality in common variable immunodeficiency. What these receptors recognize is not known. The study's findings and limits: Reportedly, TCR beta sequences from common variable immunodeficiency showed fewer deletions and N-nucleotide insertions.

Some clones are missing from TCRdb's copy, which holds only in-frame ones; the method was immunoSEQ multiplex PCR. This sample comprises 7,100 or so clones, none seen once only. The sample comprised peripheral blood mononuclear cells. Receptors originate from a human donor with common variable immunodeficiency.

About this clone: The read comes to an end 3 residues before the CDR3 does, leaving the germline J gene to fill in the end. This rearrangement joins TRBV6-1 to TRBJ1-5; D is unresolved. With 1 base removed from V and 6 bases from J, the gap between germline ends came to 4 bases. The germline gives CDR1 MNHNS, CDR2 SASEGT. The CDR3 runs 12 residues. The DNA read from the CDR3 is TGTGCCAGCAGTGAAGTCAGTCAGCCC. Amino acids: CASSEVSQP. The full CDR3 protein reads CASSEVSQPQHF.

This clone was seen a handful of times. Here the CDR3 reads CASSSLGSTGELFF. The CDR3 DNA, read in part, is TGTGCCAGCAGTTCACTCGGGTCGACCGGGGAG. The genes are TRBV7-6 and TRBJ2-2; D uncertain. The CDR3 is cut off 3 residues early in the read; its end comes from the germline J gene. V shed 6 bases and J shed 5 bases, with 13 bases lying between them. The V gene's germline CDR1 is SGHVS and CDR2 FNYEAQ. CDR3 length: 14 residues.

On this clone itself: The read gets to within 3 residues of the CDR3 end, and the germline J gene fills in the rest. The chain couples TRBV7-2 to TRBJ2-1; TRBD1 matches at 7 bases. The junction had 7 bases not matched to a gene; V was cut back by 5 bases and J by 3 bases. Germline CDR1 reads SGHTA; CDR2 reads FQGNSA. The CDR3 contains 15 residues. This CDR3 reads CASSPKGGNYNEQFF. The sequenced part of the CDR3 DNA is TGTGCCAGCAGCCCGAAAGGGGGCAACTACAATGAG.

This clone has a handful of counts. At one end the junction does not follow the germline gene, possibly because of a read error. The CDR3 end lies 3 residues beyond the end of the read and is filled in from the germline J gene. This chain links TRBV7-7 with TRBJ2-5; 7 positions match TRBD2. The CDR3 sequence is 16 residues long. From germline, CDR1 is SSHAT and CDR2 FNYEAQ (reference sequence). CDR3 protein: CASSLDLAGAGETQYF. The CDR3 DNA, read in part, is TGTGCTAGCAGCTTAGACCTTGCGGGAGCCGGGGAGACC.

The CDR3 protein is CASSDSTSTDTQYF. The covered CDR3 bases are TGCGCCAGCAGCGACAGTACTAGCACAGATACG. The chain uses TRBV5-1 and TRBJ2-3, with D tentatively TRBD1 (5 bases). With the read ending 3 residues before the CDR3 end, the germline J gene is used to fill in that end. The germline V and J ends were trimmed by 4 bases and 0 bases, with 9 bases remaining between them. This CDR3 is 14 amino acids long. Per the germline V gene, CDR1 is SGHRS and CDR2 is YFSETQ.

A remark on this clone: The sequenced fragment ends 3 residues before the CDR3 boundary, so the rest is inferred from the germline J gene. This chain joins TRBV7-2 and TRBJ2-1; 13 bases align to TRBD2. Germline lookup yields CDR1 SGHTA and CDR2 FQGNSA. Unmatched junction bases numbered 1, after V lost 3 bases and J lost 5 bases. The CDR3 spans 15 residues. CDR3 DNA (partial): TGTGCCAGCAGCTTGACTAGCGGGAGGAACAATGAG. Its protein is CASSLTSGRNNE. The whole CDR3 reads CASSLTSGRNNEQFF. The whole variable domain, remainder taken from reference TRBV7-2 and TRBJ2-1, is GAGVSQSPSNKVTEKGKDVELRCDPISGHTALYWYRQSLGQGLEFLIYFQGNSAPDKSGLPSDRFSAERTGGSVSTLTIQRTQQEDSAVYLCASSLTSGRNNEQFFGPGTRLTVL.

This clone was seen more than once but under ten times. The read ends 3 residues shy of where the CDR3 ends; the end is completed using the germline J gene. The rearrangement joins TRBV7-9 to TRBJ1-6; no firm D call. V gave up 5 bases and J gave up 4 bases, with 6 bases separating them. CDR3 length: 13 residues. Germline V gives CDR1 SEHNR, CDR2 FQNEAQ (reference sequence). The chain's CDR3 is CASSPRYNSPLHF. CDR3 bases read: TGTGCCAGCAGCCCCAGGTATAATTCACCC.

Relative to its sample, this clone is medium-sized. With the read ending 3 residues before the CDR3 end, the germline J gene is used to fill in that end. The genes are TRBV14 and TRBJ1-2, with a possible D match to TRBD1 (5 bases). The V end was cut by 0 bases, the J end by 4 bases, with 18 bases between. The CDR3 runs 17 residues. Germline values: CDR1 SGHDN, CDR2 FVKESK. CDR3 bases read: TGTGCCAGCAGCCAAGACGCGGGGCCGGCCGGTGGCTATGGC. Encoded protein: CASSQDAGPAGGYG. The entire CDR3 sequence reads CASSQDAGPAGGYGYTF.

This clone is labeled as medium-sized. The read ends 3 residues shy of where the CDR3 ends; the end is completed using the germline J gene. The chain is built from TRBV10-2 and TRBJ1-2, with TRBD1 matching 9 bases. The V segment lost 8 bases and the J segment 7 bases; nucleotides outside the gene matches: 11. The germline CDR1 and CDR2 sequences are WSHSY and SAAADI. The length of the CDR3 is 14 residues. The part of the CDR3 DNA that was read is TGCGCCAGCCGTTCCGGGACAGGGTTCGGTGGC. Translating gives CASRSGTGFGG. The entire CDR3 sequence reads CASRSGTGFGGYTF.

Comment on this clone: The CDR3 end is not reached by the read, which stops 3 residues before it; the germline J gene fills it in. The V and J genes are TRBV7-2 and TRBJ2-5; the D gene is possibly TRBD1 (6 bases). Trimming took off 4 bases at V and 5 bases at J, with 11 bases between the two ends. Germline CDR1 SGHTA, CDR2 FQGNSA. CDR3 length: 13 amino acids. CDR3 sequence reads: CASSSTRGETQYF. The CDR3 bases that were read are TGTGCCAGCAGCTCCACTAGGGGGGAGACC.

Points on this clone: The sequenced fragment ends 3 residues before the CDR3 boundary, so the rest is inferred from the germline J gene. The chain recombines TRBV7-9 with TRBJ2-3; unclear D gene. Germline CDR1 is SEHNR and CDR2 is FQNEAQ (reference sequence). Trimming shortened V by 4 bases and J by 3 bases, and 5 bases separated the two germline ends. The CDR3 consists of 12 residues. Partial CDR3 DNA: TGTGCCAGCAGCTCCCCGACAGATACG. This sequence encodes CASSSPTDT. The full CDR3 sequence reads CASSSPTDTQYF.

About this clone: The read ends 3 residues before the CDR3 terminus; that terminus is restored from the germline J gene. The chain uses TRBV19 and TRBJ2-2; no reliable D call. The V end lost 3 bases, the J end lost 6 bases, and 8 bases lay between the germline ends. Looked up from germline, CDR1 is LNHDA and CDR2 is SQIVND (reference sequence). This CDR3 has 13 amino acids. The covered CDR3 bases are TGTGCCAGTAGTATCCTAGGCTCCGGGGAG. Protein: CASSILGSGE. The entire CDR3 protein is CASSILGSGELFF.

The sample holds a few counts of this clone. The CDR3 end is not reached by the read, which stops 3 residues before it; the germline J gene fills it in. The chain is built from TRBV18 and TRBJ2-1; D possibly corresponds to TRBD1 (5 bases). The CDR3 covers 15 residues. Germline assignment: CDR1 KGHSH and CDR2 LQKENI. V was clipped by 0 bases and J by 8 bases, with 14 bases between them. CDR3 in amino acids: CASSPPAGLRDEQFF. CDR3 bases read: TGTGCCAGCTCACCACCGGCAGGGCTGAGAGATGAG.

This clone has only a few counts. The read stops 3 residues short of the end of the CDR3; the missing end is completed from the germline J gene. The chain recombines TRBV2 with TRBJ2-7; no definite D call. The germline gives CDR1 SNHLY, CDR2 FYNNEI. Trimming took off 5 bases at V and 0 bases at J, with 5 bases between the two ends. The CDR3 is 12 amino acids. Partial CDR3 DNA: TGTGCCAGCAGTTTTTACTCCTACGAG. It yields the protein CASSFYSYE. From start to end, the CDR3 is CASSFYSYEQYF.

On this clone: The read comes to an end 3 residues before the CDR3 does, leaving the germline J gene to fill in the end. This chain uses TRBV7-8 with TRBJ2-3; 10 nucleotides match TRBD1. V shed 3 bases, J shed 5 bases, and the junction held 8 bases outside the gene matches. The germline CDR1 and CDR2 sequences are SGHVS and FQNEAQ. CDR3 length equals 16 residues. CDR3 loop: CASSFSGTGVKDTQYF. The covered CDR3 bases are TGTGCCAGCAGCTTTTCCGGGACAGGGGTGAAAGATACG. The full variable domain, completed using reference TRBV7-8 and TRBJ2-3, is GAGVSQSPRYKVAKRGQDVALRCDPISGHVSLFWYQQALGQGPEFLTYFQNEAQLDKSGLPSDRFFAERPEGSVSTLKIQRTQQEDSAVYLCASSFSGTGVKDTQYFGPGTRLTVL.

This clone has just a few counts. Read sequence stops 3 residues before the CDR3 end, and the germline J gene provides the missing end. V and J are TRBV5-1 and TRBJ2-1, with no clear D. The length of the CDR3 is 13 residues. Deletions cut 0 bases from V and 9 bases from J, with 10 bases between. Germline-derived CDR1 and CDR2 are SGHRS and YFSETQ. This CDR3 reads CASSLAEGREQFF. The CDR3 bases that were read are TGCGCCAGCAGCTTGGCCGAAGGGCGTGAG.

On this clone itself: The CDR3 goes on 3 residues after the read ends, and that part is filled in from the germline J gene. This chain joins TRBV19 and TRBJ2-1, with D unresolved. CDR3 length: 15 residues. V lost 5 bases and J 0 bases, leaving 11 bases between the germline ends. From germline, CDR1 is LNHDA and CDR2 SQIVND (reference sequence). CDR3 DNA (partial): TGTGCCAGTAGTCTCGGGTACCGCTCCTACAATGAG. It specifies CASSLGYRSYNE. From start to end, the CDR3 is CASSLGYRSYNEQFF.

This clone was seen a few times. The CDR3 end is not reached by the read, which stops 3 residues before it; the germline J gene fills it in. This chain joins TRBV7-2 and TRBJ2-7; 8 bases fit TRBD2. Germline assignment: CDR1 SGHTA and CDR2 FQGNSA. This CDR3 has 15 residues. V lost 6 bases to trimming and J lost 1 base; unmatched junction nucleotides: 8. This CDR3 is CASSSSSGRSYEQYF. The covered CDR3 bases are TGTGCCAGCAGTTCAAGCAGCGGGAGATCCTACGAG.

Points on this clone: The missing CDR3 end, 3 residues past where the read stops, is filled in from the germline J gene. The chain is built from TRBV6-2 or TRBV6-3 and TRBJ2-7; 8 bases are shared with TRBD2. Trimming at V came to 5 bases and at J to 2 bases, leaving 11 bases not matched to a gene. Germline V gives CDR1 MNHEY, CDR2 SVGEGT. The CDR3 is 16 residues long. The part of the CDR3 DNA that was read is TGTGCCAGCAGTACCGTAGTGGCGGGAGGCCCCTACGAG. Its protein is CASSTVVAGGPYE. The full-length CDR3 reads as CASSTVVAGGPYEQYF.

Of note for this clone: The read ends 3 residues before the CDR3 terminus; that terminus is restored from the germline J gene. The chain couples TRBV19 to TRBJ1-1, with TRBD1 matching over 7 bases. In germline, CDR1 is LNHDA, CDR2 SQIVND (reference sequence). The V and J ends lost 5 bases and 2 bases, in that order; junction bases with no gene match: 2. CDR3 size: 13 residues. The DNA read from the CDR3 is TGTGCCAGTAGTCGACAGGGTAACACTGAA. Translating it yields CASSRQGNTE. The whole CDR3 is CASSRQGNTEAFF.